The 5 T cell receptor beta chains below come from one sample, sequenced in a study of spatial heterogeneity in lung cancer. Using its own MiXCR run on the 5' RACE reads, TCRdb lists one record per CDR3 protein. The data show about 85,000 distinct CDR3 sequences, approximately 20% seen once. Time point meaning: sample taken at primary tumor resection. Sequencing was performed on whole RNA extracted from tumor and nontumor lung tissue, or from frozen PBMC, and the material was left unsorted. The sample consisted of PBMCs, taken at surgery. The receptors shown here come from a male donor with early-stage non-small cell lung cancer.

This clonotype was seen many times. The rearrangement uses TRBV3-1 and TRBJ1-2, with a possible D match to TRBD1 (5 bases). Germline CDR1 reads LGHDT; CDR2 reads YNNKEL (reference sequence). The V end was cut by 4 bases, the J end by 5 bases, with 11 bases between. This CDR3 is built from 13 residues. CDR3 loop: CASSPPEGYGYTF. In DNA form, the CDR3 reads TGTGCCAGCAGCCCCCCCGAGGGGTATGGCTACACCTTC.

This clonotype showed up just a few times. The genes are TRBV11-3 and TRBJ1-1, with 8 bases that match TRBD1. The V and J ends lost 3 bases and 1 base, in that order; junction bases with no gene match: 13. The CDR3 runs to 18 residues. From germline, CDR1 is SGHNT and CDR2 YENEEA. Here the CDR3 reads CASSLKLRDRRRNTEAFF. In DNA, the CDR3 is TGTGCCAGCAGCTTGAAACTCCGGGACAGGCGAAGGAACACTGAAGCTTTCTTT. Combining the CDR3 with reference TRBV11-3 and TRBJ1-1 gives the whole variable domain EAGVVQSPRYKIIEKKQPVAFWCNPISGHNTLYWYLQNLGQGPELLIRYENEEAVDDSQLPKDRFSAERLKGVDSTLKIQPAELGDSAVYLCASSLKLRDRRRNTEAFFGQGTRLTVV.

This clonotype turned up a few times. The CDR3: CASSPRALAHEQYF. CDR3 sequence (DNA): TGTGCCAGCAGCCCCAGGGCCCTGGCCCACGAGCAGTACTTC. The chain carries TRBV7-2 and TRBJ2-7, with D perhaps TRBD1 (5 bases). Looked up from germline, CDR1 is SGHTA and CDR2 is FQGNSA. This CDR3 spans 14 amino acids. Trimming cost V 5 bases and J 5 bases, with 16 bases left between them.

This clonotype was detected ten times or more. V is TRBV5-4 and J is TRBJ2-5, with D possibly TRBD2 on 5 matching bases. The CDR3 extends over 13 amino acids. The V end was cut by 4 bases, the J end by 7 bases, with 14 bases between. CDR1 is SGHNT and CDR2 is YYREEE in the germline V gene (reference sequence). CDR3 DNA sequence: TGTGCCAGCAGCCGACCGGAGGAAAGGACCCAGTACTTC. Translation: CASSRPEERTQYF.

This clonotype was observed a handful of times. The CDR3 DNA is TGTGCCAGCTCACCATCAGGGTCTAATCTATTCTTT. It yields the protein CASSPSGSNLFF. V and J are TRBV18 and TRBJ1-1, with D perhaps matching TRBD1 (5 bases). The CDR3 sequence is 12 residues long. Trimming stripped 2 bases from V and 14 bases from J, with 15 bases between. Germline V gives CDR1 KGHSH, CDR2 LQKENI.